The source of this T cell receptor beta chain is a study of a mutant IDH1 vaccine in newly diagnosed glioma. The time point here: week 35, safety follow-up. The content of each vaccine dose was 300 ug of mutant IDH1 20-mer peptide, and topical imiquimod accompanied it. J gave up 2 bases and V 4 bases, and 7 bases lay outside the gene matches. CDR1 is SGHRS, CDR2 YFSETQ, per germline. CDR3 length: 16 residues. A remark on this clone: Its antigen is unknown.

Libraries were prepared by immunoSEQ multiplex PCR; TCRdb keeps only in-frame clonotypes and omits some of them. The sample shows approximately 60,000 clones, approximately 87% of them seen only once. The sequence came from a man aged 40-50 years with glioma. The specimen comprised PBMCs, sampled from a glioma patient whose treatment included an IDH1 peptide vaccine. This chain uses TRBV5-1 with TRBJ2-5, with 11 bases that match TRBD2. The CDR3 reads CASSRDGTSGQETQYF. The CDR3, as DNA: TGCGCCAGCAGCCGAGACGGGACTAGCGGACAAGAGACCCAGTACTTC.